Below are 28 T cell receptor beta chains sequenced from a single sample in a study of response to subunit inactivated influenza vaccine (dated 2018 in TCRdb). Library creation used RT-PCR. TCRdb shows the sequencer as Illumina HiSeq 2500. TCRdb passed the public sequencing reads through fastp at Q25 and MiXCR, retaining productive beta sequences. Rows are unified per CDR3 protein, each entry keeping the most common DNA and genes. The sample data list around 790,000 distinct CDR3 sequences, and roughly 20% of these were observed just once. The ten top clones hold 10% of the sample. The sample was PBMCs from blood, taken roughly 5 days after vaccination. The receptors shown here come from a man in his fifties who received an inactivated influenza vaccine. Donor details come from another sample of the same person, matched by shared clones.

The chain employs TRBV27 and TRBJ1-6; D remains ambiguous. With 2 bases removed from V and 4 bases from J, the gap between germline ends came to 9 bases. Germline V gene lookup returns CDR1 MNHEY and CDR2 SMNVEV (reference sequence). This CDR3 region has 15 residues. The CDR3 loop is CASSLRPGYNSPLHF. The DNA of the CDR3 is TGTGCCAGCAGTTTACGTCCGGGATATAATTCACCCCTCCACTTT.

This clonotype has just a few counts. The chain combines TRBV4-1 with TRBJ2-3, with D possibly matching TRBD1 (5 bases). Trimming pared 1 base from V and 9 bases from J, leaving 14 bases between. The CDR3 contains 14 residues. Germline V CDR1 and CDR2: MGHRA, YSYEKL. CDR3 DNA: TGCGCCAGCAGCCAAGGGCTAGGGCAGGGCACGCAGTATTTT. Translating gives CASSQGLGQGTQYF.

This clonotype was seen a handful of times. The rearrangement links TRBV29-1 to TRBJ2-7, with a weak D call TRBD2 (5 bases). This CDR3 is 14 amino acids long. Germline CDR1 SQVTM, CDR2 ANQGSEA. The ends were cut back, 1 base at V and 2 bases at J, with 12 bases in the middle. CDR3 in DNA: TGCAGCGTTGAAGGTCACAGAGGGACCTACGAGCAGTACTTC. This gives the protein CSVEGHRGTYEQYF.

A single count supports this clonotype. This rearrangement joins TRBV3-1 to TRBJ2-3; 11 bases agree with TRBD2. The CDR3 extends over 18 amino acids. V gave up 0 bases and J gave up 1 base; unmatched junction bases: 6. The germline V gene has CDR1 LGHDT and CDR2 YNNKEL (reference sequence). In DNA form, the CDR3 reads TGTGCCAGCAGCCAAGAGGGGCTAGCGGGGGGTGGCACAGATACGCAGTATTTT. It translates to CASSQEGLAGGGTDTQYF.

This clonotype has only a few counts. Here the CDR3 DNA reads TGCGCCAGCAGCCAAGGGGCGCTAGCGGGCTACAATGAGCAGTTCTTC. Translating it yields CASSQGALAGYNEQFF. The J gene is TRBJ2-1, the V gene TRBV4-3; 8 nucleotides align to TRBD2. Looked up from germline, CDR1 is LGHNA and CDR2 is YSLEER. There are 16 residues in the CDR3. The ends lost 1 base at V and 3 bases at J; junction bases unmatched: 5.

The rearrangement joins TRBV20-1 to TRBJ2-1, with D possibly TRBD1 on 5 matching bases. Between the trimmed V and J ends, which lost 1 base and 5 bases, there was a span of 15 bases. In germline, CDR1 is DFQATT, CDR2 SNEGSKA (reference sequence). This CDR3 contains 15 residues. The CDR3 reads CSARAAGLKHNEQFF. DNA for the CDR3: TGCAGTGCTAGAGCTGCAGGGCTCAAACACAATGAGCAGTTCTTC.

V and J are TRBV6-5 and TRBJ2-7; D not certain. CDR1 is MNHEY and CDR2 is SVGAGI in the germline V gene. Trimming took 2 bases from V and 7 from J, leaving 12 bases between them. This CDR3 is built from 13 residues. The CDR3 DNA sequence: TGTGCCAGCAGTTACGGCCCCTGGGGAGAGCAGTACTTC. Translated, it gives CASSYGPWGEQYF.

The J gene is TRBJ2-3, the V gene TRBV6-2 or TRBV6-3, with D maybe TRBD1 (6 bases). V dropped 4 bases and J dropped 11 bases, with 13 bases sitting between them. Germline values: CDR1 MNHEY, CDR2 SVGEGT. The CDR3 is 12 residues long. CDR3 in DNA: TGTGCCAGCAGTTCTCTTGGGGGCCGGCAGTATTTT. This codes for CASSSLGGRQYF.

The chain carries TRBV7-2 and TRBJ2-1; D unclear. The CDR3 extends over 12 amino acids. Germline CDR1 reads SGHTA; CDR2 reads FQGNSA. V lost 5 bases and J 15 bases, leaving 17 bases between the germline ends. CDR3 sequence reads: CASSRLGPKAFF. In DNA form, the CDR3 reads TGTGCCAGCAGCCGCCTCGGCCCCAAAGCGTTCTTC.

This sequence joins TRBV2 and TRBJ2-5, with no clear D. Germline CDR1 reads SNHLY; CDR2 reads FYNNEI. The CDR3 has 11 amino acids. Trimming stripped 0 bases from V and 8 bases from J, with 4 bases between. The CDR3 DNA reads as TGTGCCAGCAGTGAAGCGCGTACCCAGTACTTC. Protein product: CASSEARTQYF.

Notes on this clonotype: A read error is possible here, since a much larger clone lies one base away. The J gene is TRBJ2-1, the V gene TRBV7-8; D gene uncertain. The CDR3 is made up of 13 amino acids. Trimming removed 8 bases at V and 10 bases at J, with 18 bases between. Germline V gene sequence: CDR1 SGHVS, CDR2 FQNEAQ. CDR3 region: CASVWAREREQFF. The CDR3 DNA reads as TGTGCCAGCGTTTGGGCCCGAGAGAGAGAGCAGTTCTTC.

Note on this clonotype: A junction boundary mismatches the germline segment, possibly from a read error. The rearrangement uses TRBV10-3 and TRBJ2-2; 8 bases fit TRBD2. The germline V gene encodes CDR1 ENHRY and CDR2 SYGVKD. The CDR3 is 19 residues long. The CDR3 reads CALSPLRGERGSDTGELFF. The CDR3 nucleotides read TGTGCCCTCAGTCCCCTCCGGGGGGAGCGGGGGAGCGACACCGGGGAGCTGTTTTTT.

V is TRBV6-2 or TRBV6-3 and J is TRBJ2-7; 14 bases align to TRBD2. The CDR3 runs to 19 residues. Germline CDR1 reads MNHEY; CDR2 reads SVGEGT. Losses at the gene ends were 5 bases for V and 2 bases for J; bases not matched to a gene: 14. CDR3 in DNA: TGTGCCAGCAGTAACGGGACTAGCGGGAGTCTATTTCTACCCTACGAGCAGTACTTC. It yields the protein CASSNGTSGSLFLPYEQYF.

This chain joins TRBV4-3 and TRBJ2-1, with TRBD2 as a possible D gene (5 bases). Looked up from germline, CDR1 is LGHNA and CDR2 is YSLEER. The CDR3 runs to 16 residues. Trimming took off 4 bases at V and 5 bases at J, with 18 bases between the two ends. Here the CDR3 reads CASSLSPWTSNNEQFF. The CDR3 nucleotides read TGCGCCAGCAGCCTCTCCCCCTGGACTTCGAACAATGAGCAGTTCTTC.

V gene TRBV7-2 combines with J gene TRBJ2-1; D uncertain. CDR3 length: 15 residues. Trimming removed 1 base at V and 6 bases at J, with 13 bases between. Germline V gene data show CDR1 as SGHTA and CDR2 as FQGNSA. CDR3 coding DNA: TGTGCCAGCAGCTTAGGCCCTCGGAGAGTCAATGAGCAGTTCTTC. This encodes CASSLGPRRVNEQFF. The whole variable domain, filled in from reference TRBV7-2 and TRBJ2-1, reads GAGVSQSPSNKVTEKGKDVELRCDPISGHTALYWYRQSLGQGLEFLIYFQGNSAPDKSGLPSDRFSAERTGGSVSTLTIQRTQQEDSAVYLCASSLGPRRVNEQFFGPGTRLTVL.

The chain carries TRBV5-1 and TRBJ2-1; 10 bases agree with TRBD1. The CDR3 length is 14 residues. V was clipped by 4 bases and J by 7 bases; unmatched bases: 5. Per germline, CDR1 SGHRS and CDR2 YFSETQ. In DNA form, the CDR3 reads TGCGCCAGCAGCGAGCCGGGACAGGGGAATGAGCAGTTCTTC. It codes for CASSEPGQGNEQFF.

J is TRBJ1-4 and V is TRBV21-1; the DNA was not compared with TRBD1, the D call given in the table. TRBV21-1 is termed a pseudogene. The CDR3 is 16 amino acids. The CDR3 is CASSNQPGTEDEKLFF. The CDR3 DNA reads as TGTGCCAGCAGCAACCAACCCGGGACAGAAGATGAAAAACTGTTTTTT.

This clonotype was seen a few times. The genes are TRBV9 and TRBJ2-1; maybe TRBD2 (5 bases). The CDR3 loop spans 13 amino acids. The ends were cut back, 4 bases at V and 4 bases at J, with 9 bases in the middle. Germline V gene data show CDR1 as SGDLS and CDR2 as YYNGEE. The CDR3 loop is CASSPIAYNEQFF. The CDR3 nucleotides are TGTGCCAGCAGCCCCATAGCGTACAATGAGCAGTTCTTC.

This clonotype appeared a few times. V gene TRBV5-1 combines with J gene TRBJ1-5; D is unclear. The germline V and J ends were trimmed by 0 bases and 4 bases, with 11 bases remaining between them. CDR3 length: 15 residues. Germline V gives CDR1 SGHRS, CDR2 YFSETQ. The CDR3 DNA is TGCGCCAGCAGCTTGGGGACCGCCCGTAATCAGCCCCAGCATTTT. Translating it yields CASSLGTARNQPQHF.

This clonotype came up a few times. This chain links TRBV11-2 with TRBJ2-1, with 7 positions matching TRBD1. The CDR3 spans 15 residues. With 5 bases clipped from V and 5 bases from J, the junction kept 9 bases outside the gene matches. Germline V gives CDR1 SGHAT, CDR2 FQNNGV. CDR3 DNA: TGTGCCAGCAGCCCTCGCCCCCAGGGGGACAATGAGCAGTTCTTC. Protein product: CASSPRPQGDNEQFF.

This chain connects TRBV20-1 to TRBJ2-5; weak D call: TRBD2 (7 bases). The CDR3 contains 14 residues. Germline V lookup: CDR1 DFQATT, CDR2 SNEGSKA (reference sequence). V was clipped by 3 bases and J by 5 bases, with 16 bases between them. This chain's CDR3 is CSARGEGGDETQYF. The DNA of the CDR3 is TGCAGTGCTAGGGGGGAGGGGGGAGACGAGACCCAGTACTTC.

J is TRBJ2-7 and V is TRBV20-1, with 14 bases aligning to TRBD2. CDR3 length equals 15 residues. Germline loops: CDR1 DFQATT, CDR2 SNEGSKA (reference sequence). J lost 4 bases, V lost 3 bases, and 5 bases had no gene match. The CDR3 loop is CSARATSGGAYEQYF. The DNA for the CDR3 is TGCAGTGCTAGGGCGACTAGCGGGGGGGCATACGAGCAGTACTTC.

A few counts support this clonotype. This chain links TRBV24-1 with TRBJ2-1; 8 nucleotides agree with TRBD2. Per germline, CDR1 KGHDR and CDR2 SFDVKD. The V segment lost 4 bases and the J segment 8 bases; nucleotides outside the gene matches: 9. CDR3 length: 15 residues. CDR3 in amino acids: CATSDRSGSLYEQFF. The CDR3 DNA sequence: TGTGCCACCAGTGACCGGAGCGGGAGTTTGTATGAGCAGTTCTTC.

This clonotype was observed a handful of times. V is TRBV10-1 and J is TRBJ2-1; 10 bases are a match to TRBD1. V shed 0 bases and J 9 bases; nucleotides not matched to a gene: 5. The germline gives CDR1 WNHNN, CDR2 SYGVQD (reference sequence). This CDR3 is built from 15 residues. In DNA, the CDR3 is TGCGCCAGCAGTGAGTCCGGGACAGGGGTGGTTGAGCAGTTCTTC. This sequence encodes CASSESGTGVVEQFF.

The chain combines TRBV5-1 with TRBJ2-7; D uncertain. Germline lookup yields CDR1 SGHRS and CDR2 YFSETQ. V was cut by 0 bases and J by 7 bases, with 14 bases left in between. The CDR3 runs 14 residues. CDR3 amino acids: CASSLDSPGREQYF. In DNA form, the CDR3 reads TGCGCCAGCAGCTTGGACAGCCCTGGAAGGGAGCAGTACTTC.

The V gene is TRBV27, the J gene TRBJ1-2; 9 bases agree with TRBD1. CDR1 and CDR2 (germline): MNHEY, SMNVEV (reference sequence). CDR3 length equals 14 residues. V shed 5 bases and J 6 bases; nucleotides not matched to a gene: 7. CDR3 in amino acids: CASSARRTGDGYTF. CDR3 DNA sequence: TGTGCCAGCAGTGCCCGCCGGACAGGGGATGGCTACACCTTC.

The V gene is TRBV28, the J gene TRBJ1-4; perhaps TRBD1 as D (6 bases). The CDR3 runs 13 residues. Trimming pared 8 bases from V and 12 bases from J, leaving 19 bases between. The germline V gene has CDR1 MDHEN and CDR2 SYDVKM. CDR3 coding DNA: TGTGCCAGCCTATTGACAGGCGGGGCAGAACTGTTTTTT. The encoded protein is CASLLTGGAELFF.

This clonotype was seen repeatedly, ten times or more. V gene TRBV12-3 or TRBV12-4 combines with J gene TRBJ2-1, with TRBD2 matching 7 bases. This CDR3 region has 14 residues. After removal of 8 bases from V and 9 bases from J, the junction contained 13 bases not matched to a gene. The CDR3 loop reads CASGVAGLTGEQFF. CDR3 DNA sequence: TGTGCCAGCGGGGTAGCGGGTCTTACGGGTGAGCAGTTCTTC.